Listed here are 6 T cell receptor beta chains from one sample, sequenced in a study of breast tumors, draining lymph nodes, adjacent tissues (dated by TCRdb to 2015 to 2016). Lymph node samples came from the axillary draining lymph nodes of breast cancer patients. Libraries came from multiplex PCR. TCRdb shows the sequencer as Illumina HiSeq 2000. Starting from the raw public reads, TCRdb applied fastp trimming at Q25, assembled clones with MiXCR and retained in-frame beta chains. Each entry is one CDR3 protein sequence, shown with its most common DNA and genes. A total of about 180,000 distinct CDR3 sequences appear in this sample, about 30% of them only once. The ten largest clones add up to 3.5% to 4.5% of the sample. Sequencing was carried out using axillary lymph node tissue. These receptors all come from a female donor with breast cancer. Some clones in this sample may be carry-over from other donors' samples.

In regard to this clonotype: One base away lies a much larger clone, so this may be a sequencing read error. The rearrangement joins TRBV6-6 to TRBJ1-6; TRBD1 matches 7 bases. The CDR3 runs 18 residues. V shed 5 bases and J 2 bases; nucleotides not matched to a gene: 12. In germline, CDR1 is MNHNY, CDR2 SVGAGI (reference sequence). The CDR3 protein is CASSPPGTESPYNSPLHF. In nucleotides, the CDR3 is TGTGCCAGCAGTCCCCCCGGGACAGAGAGCCCCTATAATTCACCCCTCCACTTT.

This clonotype was found many times. V gene TRBV10-1 combines with J gene TRBJ2-6; perhaps TRBD1 as D (6 bases). The CDR3 contains 18 residues. Germline V gene lookup returns CDR1 WNHNN and CDR2 SYGVQD (reference sequence). Trimming took off 6 bases at V and 0 bases at J, with 18 bases between the two ends. This chain's CDR3 is CASRRGTRNNSGANVLTF. The CDR3 nucleotides are TGCGCCAGCAGGAGGGGGACACGTAACAACTCTGGGGCCAACGTCCTGACTTTC.

This clonotype was seen only a few times. A much larger clone sits a single nucleotide away, making a read error possible. The J gene is TRBJ2-7, the V gene TRBV11-2; the match to TRBD1 covers 7 bases. Germline V gene data show CDR1 as SGHAT and CDR2 as FQNNGV. This CDR3 has 15 amino acids. V shed 5 bases, J shed 7 bases, and the junction held 14 bases outside the gene matches. The CDR3 nucleotides read TGTGCCAGCAGCCCACAGGGGAACCCTTTGGGGGAGCAGTACTTC. This encodes CASSPQGNPLGEQYF.

A word on this clonotype: This is likely a read error, given that the CDR3 carries no conserved phenylalanine or tryptophan at its end. No DNA is shown, since the ends of the CDR3 on it are uncertain; the CDR3 is the one TCRdb lists. The chain uses TRBV20-1 and TRBJ1-4; the table's D call TRBD1 went unverified against the DNA. Both ends counted, the CDR3 spans 11 residues. Germline V gene data show CDR1 as DFQATT and CDR2 as SNEGSKA (reference sequence). The CDR3: CSASGWGQGVY.

Concerning this clonotype: A read error is possible here, since a much larger clone lies one base away. This chain joins TRBV13 and TRBJ2-3; the D call may be TRBD1 or TRBD2 (6 bases each). The germline gives CDR1 PRHDT, CDR2 FYEKMQ (reference sequence). This CDR3 region has 15 residues. The CDR3 here is CASSLARGGTGTQYF. As DNA, the CDR3 is TGTGCCAGCAGCTTAGCCAGGGGAGGCACAGGTACGCAGTATTTT.

Many counts were recorded for this clonotype. The chain combines TRBV2 with TRBJ1-2; 7 nucleotides align to TRBD1. This CDR3 has 12 residues. CDR1 is SNHLY, CDR2 FYNNEI, per germline. J was trimmed by 6 bases and V by 9 bases; bases with no gene match: 7. The CDR3 sequence: CARVTGWNGYTF. The CDR3 region has the DNA TGTGCCAGAGTGACAGGGTGGAATGGCTACACCTTC.